This TCR beta chain came from a study of shared clonotypes between healthy human individuals (dated by TCRdb to 2018 to 2020). Some background on the complete study: Three men and a couple of women, aged 18 to 49 years, made up the cohort. Between about 0.85 and 8.9 billion PBMCs per donor were obtained by leukapheresis. To estimate repertoire size and how much clonotype sharing occurs between individuals, the study deeply sequenced the blood TCR repertoires of several healthy adults. Per donor, three plates each were used for CD4 naive and CD4 memory, two for CD8 naive, and one for CD8 memory. Different laboratories and diverse techniques were used to prepare libraries and sequence TCR repertoires, to increase sequencing depth and limit assay-specific biases.

The table lists this clone with a few counts. What antigen it recognizes has not been identified. Base qualities are not at hand, and no much larger clone is one base apart. Unmatched junction bases come to 4, with V trimmed by 9 bases and J by 6 bases. Reading from cysteine to phenylalanine, the CDR3 counts 11 amino acids. This entry keeps only the CDR3 DNA: 33 bases, framed from base 1. Based on the germline V gene, the CDR1 and CDR2 sequences are MDHEN and SYDVKM. Broader findings and caveats from the paper: Naive subsets generally had larger estimated clonotype richness than memory subsets. Pairwise subsampling led to the expectation that sequencing depth would affect the degree of clonotype sharing among donors. Even with the large sequencing depth, rarefaction of the sorted-subset datasets indicated that sequencing was incomplete. Sampling was restricted to blood, and TCR repertoires in tissues likely differ from the TCR repertoires found in blood. Across several donors, about 5.2% of naive CD4, more than 3% of naive CD8, 2.3% of memory CD4, and over 0.35% of memory CD8 clonotypes were shared. Because the study included only a small number of donors, the genetic and exposure-history diversity represented was limited. Compared with non-shared clonotypes, the clonotypes found in all four sorted-subset donors had higher generation probabilities.

Using the deep immunoSEQ assay, multiplex PCR amplified TCR CDR3 regions from genomic DNA. Genomic DNA extracted from each cell subset was distributed evenly over all wells of several immunoSEQ 96-well plates, and each plate served as one replicate. Each replicate PCR for sorted subsets received around 210 ng genomic DNA, equal to tens of thousands of T cell genomes. Purified libraries were measured with a Qubit 3.0 fluorometer, size-checked on a Bioanalyzer 2100, and measured again with the KAPA Library Quantification kit. A separate single-read 150-cycle Illumina NextSeq 550 flow cell was used to sequence each immunoSEQ 96-well plate. Regarding the original processing steps: The immunoSEQ output contained only junctional sequences without quality scores, so filtering could not match that applied to full-length reads. Sequences were annotated with PyIR, a Python wrapper for IgBLAST v1.9, using IMGT germline references to assign V/J genes and CDR3. Reads with weak V/J assignments (E-value above 1e-6), missing CDR3, stop codons, out-of-frame junctions, or ambiguous translated residues were removed. V3J clonotypes were defined by identical inferred V gene, J gene, and CDR3 amino acid sequence. Percentage overlap between repertoires was computed as shared unique clonotypes divided by the size of the smaller repertoire. Three approaches were used to assess repertoire richness: RTK rarefaction, the Chao1 estimator, and Recon v2.1 estimates of unobserved clonotypes. Generation probabilities were computed with OLGA for all TCRbeta clonotypes obtained by the gDNA method from a few donors. TCRdb took over this immuneACCESS table, retaining in-frame rearrangements with V and J assigned. Such tables are incomplete; in checked studies, under half of the missing clones stem from an unresolved V gene, and the remainder is unexplained. The V and J calls and the clone size are those of that table, but D and trimming were determined from the DNA. For this sample the table gives 2 million to 2.5 million clones, of which approximately 94% were detected only once. The ten most abundant clones make up about 0.38% of the sample.

Healthy HIV-negative adults with no recently reported acute infections or vaccinations were included as donors. Every donor was a Caucasian adult living in Nashville, Tennessee, USA. CD4+ T cells were enriched by magnetic negative selection; naive cells were then positively selected on CD45RA, and the negative fraction formed the memory subset. Blood was collected by leukapheresis, and PBMCs were isolated by Ficoll-Histopaque density gradient centrifugation and then cryopreserved in liquid nitrogen vapor phase. Purity and quantity of every magnetically sorted T cell population were checked by analytical flow cytometry. Genomic DNA was isolated from every sorted fraction and measured by UV absorbance on a Nanodrop 2000c.

The TCR originated in a man aged 18 to 35 in good health. Some clones in this sample may be carry-over from other donors' samples. The chain joins TRBV28 to TRBJ1-2, with 7 middle bases fitting TRBD1. The sequencing sample was made of naive CD4+ T cells from PBMCs. The cell subset or site label of this sample denotes: CD45RA+ positively selected. The nucleotide sequence is given as TGTGCCAGTGGGGACAGCGATGGCTACACCTTC. Its translation reads: CASGDSDGYTF.